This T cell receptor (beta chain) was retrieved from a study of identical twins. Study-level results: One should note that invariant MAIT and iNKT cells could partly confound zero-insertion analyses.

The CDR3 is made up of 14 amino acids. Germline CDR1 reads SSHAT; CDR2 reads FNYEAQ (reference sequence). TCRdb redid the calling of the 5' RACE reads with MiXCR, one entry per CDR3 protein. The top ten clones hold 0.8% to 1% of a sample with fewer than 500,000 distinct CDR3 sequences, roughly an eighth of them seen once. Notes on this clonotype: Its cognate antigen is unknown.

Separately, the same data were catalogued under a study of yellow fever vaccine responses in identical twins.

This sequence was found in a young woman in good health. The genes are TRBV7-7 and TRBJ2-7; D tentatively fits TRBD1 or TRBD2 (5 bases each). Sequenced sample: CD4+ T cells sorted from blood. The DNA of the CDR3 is TGTGCTAGCCCACCCCCGGGGCTCCAGAACGAGCAGTACTTC. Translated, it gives CASPPPGLQNEQYF.